This TCR beta chain was recovered during a study of T cell responses to AZD1222 COVID-19 vaccine. Clones were sequenced by immunoSEQ multiplex PCR, and TCRdb holds only the in-frame ones, with some missing. In the table there are some 96,000 clones, around 90% of which are singletons. Study-level points and caveats: Elevations in Spike-specific TCR breadth and depth followed administration of two AZD1222 doses. Repertoire sampling occurred only after the peak T cell response.

Details on this clone: What it binds is unknown.

This TCR came from an adult in good health. Sample: peripheral blood, taken on day 0 of AZD1222 vaccination.

DNA of the CDR3: TGTGCCAGCAGCTTCTTTGTGCTGGGGAACACTGAAGCTTTCTTT. It encodes CASSFFVLGNTEAFF. This sequence joins TRBV7-9 and TRBJ1-1; no clear D. Trimming took 3 bases from V and 1 from J, leaving 12 bases between them. The germline CDR1 and CDR2 sequences are SEHNR and FQNEAQ (reference sequence). The CDR3 runs 15 residues.